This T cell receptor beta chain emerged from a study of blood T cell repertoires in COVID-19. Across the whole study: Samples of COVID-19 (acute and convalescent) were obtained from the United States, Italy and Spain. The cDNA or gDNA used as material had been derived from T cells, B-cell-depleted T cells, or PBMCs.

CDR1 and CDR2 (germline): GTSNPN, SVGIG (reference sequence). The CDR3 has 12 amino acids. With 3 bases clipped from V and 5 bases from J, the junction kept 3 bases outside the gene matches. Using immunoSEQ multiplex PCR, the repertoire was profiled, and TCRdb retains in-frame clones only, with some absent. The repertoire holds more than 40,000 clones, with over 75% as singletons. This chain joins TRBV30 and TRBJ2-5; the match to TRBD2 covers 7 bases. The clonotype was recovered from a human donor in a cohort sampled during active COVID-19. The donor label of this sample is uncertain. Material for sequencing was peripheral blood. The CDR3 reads CAWSWGGETQYF. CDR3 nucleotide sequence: TGTGCCTGGAGCTGGGGGGGGGAGACCCAGTACTTC.